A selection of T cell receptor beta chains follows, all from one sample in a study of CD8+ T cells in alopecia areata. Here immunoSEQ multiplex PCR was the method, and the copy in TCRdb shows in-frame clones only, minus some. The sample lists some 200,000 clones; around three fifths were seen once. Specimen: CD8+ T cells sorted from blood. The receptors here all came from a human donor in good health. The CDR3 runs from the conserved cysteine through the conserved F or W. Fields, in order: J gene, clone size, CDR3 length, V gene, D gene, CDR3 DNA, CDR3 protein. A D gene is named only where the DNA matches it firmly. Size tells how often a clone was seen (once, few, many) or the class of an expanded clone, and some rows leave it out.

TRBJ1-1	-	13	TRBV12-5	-	TGTGCTAGTGGTGTCCAGGGAGGAACTGAAGCTTTCTTT	CASGVQGGTEAFF
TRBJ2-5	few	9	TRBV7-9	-	TGTGCCAGCAGTGACCCACAGTACTTC	CASSDPQYF
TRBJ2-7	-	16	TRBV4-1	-	TGCGCCAGCAGCCAAGCCCCCCGAACTAACTCCTACGAGCAGTACTTC	CASSQAPRTNSYEQYF
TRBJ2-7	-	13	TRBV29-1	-	TGCAGCGTTGTTTATGGGGCCCCATACGAGCAGTACTTC	CSVVYGAPYEQYF
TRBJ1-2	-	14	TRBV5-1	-	TGCGCCAGCAGCGACGAAGGGCCCGGCTATGGCTACACCTTC	CASSDEGPGYGYTF
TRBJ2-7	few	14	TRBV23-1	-	TGCGCCAGCAGTCAATCCGGCATACTCTACGAGCAGTACTTC	CASSQSGILYEQYF
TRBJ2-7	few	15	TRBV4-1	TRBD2	TGCGCCAGCAGCCGAACTAGCGGGGGGGCCGATGAGCAGTACTTC	CASSRTSGGADEQYF
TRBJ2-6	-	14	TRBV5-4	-	TGTGCCAGCAGCTTGGCGGGTGGGGCCAACGTCCTGACTTTC	CASSLAGGANVLTF
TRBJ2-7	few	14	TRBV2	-	TGTGCCACCGCGGGGCAGGCGAACTCCTACGAGCAGTACTTC	CATAGQANSYEQYF
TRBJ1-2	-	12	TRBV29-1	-	TGCAGCGTTGAAGTCGGGGTTCAAGGCTACACCTTC	CSVEVGVQGYTF
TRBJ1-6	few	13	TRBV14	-	TGTGCCAGCAGCGAAATGGGGAATTCACCCCTCCACTTT	CASSEMGNSPLHF
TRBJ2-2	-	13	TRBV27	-	TGTGCCAGCAGTTTATTGGGGGACGGGGAGCTGTTTTTT	CASSLLGDGELFF
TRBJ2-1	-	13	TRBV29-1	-	TGCAGCGTTGAGGCAGGTAGGGACAATGAGCAGTTCTTC	CSVEAGRDNEQFF
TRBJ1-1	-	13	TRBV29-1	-	TGCAGCGCATTACCGACAGGCATGGACCGAGCTTTCTTT	CSALPTGMDRAFF